Detailed here is one T cell receptor (beta chain). Its antigen is not identified. TCRdb called the 5' RACE reads again in MiXCR, with one record for every CDR3 protein. The sample contains roughly 600,000 distinct CDR3 sequences, under 20% of which appear only once. These data originate in a study of T-cell memory formation after mild COVID-19. Study details: Across donors, TCR clusters were largely donor specific. Study outcomes and limitations: Within pre-infection memory, some responding clones were found, suggesting cross-reactive memory joined. Among CD4+ contracting clones, most were CM and EM, and CD8+ ones EMRA. Clones from the second wave (peaking day 37) had unconfirmed SARS-CoV-2 specificity.

The V end was cut by 4 bases, the J end by 3 bases, with 14 bases between. Germline V lookup: CDR1 SGHKS, CDR2 YYEKEE (reference sequence). The CDR3 covers 15 residues. The clonotype originates from an adult woman who had mild COVID-19 (a few samples of this study predate the infection). Cell type and time point are not known. The sequencing sample was made of PBMCs or a T cell subset sorted from them (not recorded which). The chain recombines TRBV5-5 with TRBJ2-1; tentative D call: TRBD1 (6 bases). CDR3 residues: CASSPRTDIYNEQFF. CDR3 coding DNA: TGTGCCAGCAGCCCTCGGACAGATATCTACAATGAGCAGTTCTTC.